This paragraph covers one T cell receptor beta chain sequence. These data belong to a study of technical replicates of blood from four donors. Clones were sequenced by immunoSEQ multiplex PCR, and TCRdb holds only the in-frame ones, with some missing. The sample holds roughly 93,000 clones; approximately 94% are singletons and the top ten take less than 0.25%. J gave up 10 bases and V 8 bases, and 11 bases lay outside the gene matches. Germline V gives CDR1 ENHRY, CDR2 SYGVKD. This CDR3 is 14 amino acids long. Sequenced input: T cells isolated from PBMCs. The gene calls are TRBV10-3 and TRBJ1-6; 7 positions match TRBD1. The TCR originated in a human donor in good health. This chain's CDR3 is CAIEGAGSASPLHF. CDR3 coding DNA: TGTGCCATCGAGGGGGCAGGGTCTGCATCACCCCTCCACTTT.